The sequence of this T cell receptor beta chain was determined in a study of vaccination effects on CD4 cells after COVID-19. A word on this clone: What it binds is not known.

Before any sequencing was done, the ViraFEST assay used viral peptide pools to expand antigen-specific CD4+ T cells. Researchers isolated CD4+ T cells once less than 13 days of culture had elapsed. The person acquired a PCR-confirmed SARS-CoV-2 infection between March and December 2020. Of the BNT162b2 and mRNA-1273 vaccines, participants received two doses of one or the other. Per germline, CDR1 SNHLY and CDR2 FYNNEI. CDR3 length equals 13 residues. The V end was cut by 6 bases, the J end by 5 bases, with 13 bases between. TCRdb's table, derived via immunoSEQ multiplex PCR, lists solely in-frame clones and lacks some. The sample holds about 15,000 clones, over 60% seen once.

V and J are TRBV2 and TRBJ1-2; D gene uncertain. This sample comprised CD4+ T cells from PBMCs cultured with SARS-CoV-2 spike peptides, obtained after COVID-19 vaccination. The sequence was collected from a human donor who had a prior SARS-CoV-2 infection. In nucleotides, the CDR3 is TGTGCCAGCAGCGAGCGAGGGCAGTATGGCTACACCTTC. Protein: CASSERGQYGYTF.